These T cell receptor beta chains were read from a single sample in a study of OX40 agonist ivuxolimab in advanced cancers. Method: immunoSEQ multiplex PCR; TCRdb's copy keeps in-frame clones and lacks some. The sample carries tens of thousands of clones, roughly nine tenths recorded once. The sample here was CD4+ or CD8+ T cells sorted from blood, taken in a trial of the OX40 agonist ivuxolimab. The receptor source for this set is an adult with an advanced solid tumor such as melanoma, head and neck, liver or kidney cancer. Each CDR3 is given with its conserved first and last residue. The D gene is left open where the match is weak. Not all rows give a size; the values are once, few, many and, for expanded clones, a class.

TRBV5-5,TRBD1,.,TRBJ2-7,TGTGCCAGCAGCTATGGGGCCGGGACAGGGGCGTACGAGCAGTACTTC,CASSYGAGTGAYEQYF
TRBV27,.,.,TRBJ1-2,TGTGCCAGCAGTTTTGGACAAAACTATGGCTACACCTTC,CASSFGQNYGYTF
TRBV7-9,TRBD2,.,TRBJ2-7,TGTGCCAGCAGCCCTGCGGCGGGAGGGAACTACGAGCAGTACTTC,CASSPAAGGNYEQYF
TRBV9,.,once,TRBJ2-6,TGTGCCAGCAGCGTAGCGGTAGCCGGGGCCAGCTCTGGGGCCAACGTCCTGACTTTC,CASSVAVAGASSGANVLTF
TRBV5-4,TRBD1,.,TRBJ1-5,TGTGCCAGCAGCGGACAGGGGAATCAGCCCCAGCATTTT,CASSGQGNQPQHF
TRBV5-1,.,.,TRBJ2-3,TGCGCCAGCAGCTTGGAAACTAGCACAGATACGCAGTATTTT,CASSLETSTDTQYF
TRBV6-5,.,.,TRBJ2-3,TGTGCCAGCAGTTACCTCGCGGTACCGAACACAGATACGCAGTATTTT,CASSYLAVPNTDTQYF
TRBV19,.,.,TRBJ1-5,TGTGCCAGTAGTTTACAAAGCAATCAGCCCCAGCATTTT,CASSLQSNQPQHF
TRBV28,.,once,TRBJ1-5,TGTGCCAGCAGTTTCTGGGCAGGTAGCAATCAGCCCCAGCATTTT,CASSFWAGSNQPQHF
TRBV11-2,.,once,TRBJ2-7,TGTGCCAGCAGCTCCTTGACAGACGAGCAGTACTTC,CASSSLTDEQYF
TRBV7-8,TRBD1,.,TRBJ1-6,TGTGCCAGCAGCCCAGGGGGGAGCTCCTATAATTCACCCCTCCACTTT,CASSPGGSSYNSPLHF
TRBV5-1,TRBD2,.,TRBJ2-1,TGCGCCAGCAGCCGGTACCTATTTTTTGGACTAGCGGGTTTTGAGTTCTTC,CASSRYLFFGLAGFEFF
TRBV28,.,.,TRBJ1-2,TGTGCCAGCAGTTTAGAACCAGGTGGCTATGGCTACACCTTC,CASSLEPGGYGYTF
TRBV21-1,.,.,TRBJ2-6,TGTGCCAGCAGCAAAGGAGGAGGACAGGGTCCCTCTGGGGCCAACGTCCTGACTTTC,CASSKGGGQGPSGANVLTF
TRBV28,.,.,TRBJ1-2,TGTGCCAGCAGTCCCCTCGGACAGTTACCTAACTATGGCTACACCTTC,CASSPLGQLPNYGYTF
TRBV11-2,.,.,TRBJ2-3,TGTGCCAGCAGCTTGGTAAAGGCAGATACGCAGTATTTT,CASSLVKADTQYF
TRBV5-8,.,few,TRBJ2-1,TGTGCCAGCAGCTTCCAGGGGAATCTCAATGAGCAGTTCTTC,CASSFQGNLNEQFF
TRBV25-1,.,.,TRBJ2-1,TGTGCCAGTACTGGGACGTCGACTGGAGAGCAGTTCTTC,CASTGTSTGEQFF
TRBV9,.,once,TRBJ2-1,TGTGCCAGCAGCCCTGACTCTAGTAGGCGGTTCTTC,CASSPDSSRRFF
TRBV6-5,.,.,TRBJ2-3,TGTGCCAGCAGTTACTCAGGGGGGGAGGGCACAGATACGCAGTATTTT,CASSYSGGEGTDTQYF
TRBV5-5,TRBD2,.,TRBJ2-1,TGTGCCAGCAGCTCAGGCCCTAGCGGGGGTCCAATAGAGCAGTTCTTC,CASSSGPSGGPIEQFF
TRBV11-2,.,.,TRBJ2-7,TGTGCCAGCAGCTTAGATTCGGGGGCGGCCTACGAGCAGTACTTC,CASSLDSGAAYEQYF
TRBV5-5,.,.,TRBJ1-1,TGTGCCAGCAGCTTACACGGGACGCCTTACGGTGAAGCTTTCTTT,CASSLHGTPYGEAFF
TRBV7-9,.,.,TRBJ2-1,TGTGCCAGCAGCTTAACTCCTTCGTGGGATGAGCAGTTCTTC,CASSLTPSWDEQFF
TRBV15,.,.,TRBJ1-3,TGTGCCACCAGTACCCGGGACGACCACTCTGGAAACACCATATATTTT,CATSTRDDHSGNTIYF
TRBV5-5,TRBD1,.,TRBJ2-7,TGTGCCAGCAGCGAACGGGGACAGGGATTTGCCTACGAGCAGTACTTC,CASSERGQGFAYEQYF
TRBV28,TRBD1,.,TRBJ1-4,TGTGCCAGCAGTTCAGCCTCCAGGGGGGCAACTAATGAAAAACTGTTTTTT,CASSSASRGATNEKLFF
TRBV4-1,.,once,TRBJ2-3,TGCGCCAGCAGCCAAGTCGCAGATACGCAGTATTTT,CASSQVADTQYF
TRBV4-2,.,.,TRBJ1-5,TGTGCCAGCAGCCAAGTCCAGGAGTATAGCAATCAGCCCCAGCATTTT,CASSQVQEYSNQPQHF
TRBV4-2,TRBD2,.,TRBJ2-7,TGTGCCAGCAGCACCCGACTAGCGGGGGACCTTGTAGGGCAGTACTTC,CASSTRLAGDLVGQYF
TRBV29-1,TRBD1,.,TRBJ1-2,TGCAGCGTTGAAGAGACAGGGCCAAACTATGGCTACACCTTC,CSVEETGPNYGYTF
TRBV7-6,.,.,TRBJ2-7,TGTGCCAGCAGCTTACAGGGAACCAGTTTAGAGCAGTACTTC,CASSLQGTSLEQYF
TRBV27,.,.,TRBJ2-3,TGTGCCAGCCGCCCTCAGGGGAGCGGTAGGGATACGCAGTATTTT,CASRPQGSGRDTQYF
TRBV6-1,.,.,TRBJ1-1,TGTGCCAGCAGTGAGACCCGCGGACGGGACACTGAAGCTTTCTTT,CASSETRGRDTEAFF
TRBV6-6,.,.,TRBJ1-1,TGTGCCAGCAGTTCCGCGGGAGGAACTGAAGCTTTCTTT,CASSSAGGTEAFF
TRBV28,.,once,TRBJ2-7,TGTGCCAGCAGTCCCCTCGCGGGCTTCAGTTCCTACGAGCAGTACTTC,CASSPLAGFSSYEQYF
TRBV11-1,.,once,TRBJ2-1,TGTGCCAGCAGCTCTGGACGCTACAATGAGCAGTTCTTC,CASSSGRYNEQFF
TRBV2,TRBD2,.,TRBJ2-7,TGTGCCAGCAGTGGAAGCGGCGCGGGAGTGGGTGAGCAGTACTTC,CASSGSGAGVGEQYF
TRBV6-5,TRBD2,.,TRBJ2-1,TGTGCCAGCAGTTACTCTGGGCGGGAGTACAATGAGCAGTTCTTC,CASSYSGREYNEQFF
TRBV9,TRBD1,.,TRBJ2-1,TGTGCCAGCAGTGGCCGCGACAGGGGTTCCAATGAGCAGTTCTTC,CASSGRDRGSNEQFF
TRBV19,.,.,TRBJ1-1,TGTGCCAGTAGGCCGGGCCTTAACACTGAAGCTTTCTTT,CASRPGLNTEAFF
TRBV6-5,.,.,TRBJ2-1,TGTGCCAGCAGTTACTCTCGGGGAATTGAGCAGTTCTTC,CASSYSRGIEQFF
TRBV29-1,.,.,TRBJ1-2,TGCATTTTCCTGGGGGAGGGCGGCTACACCTTC,CIFLGEGGYTF
TRBV9,.,once,TRBJ2-4,TGTGCCAGCAGCGTGTCGGTGGGACTTCTAAACATTCAGTACTTC,CASSVSVGLLNIQYF
TRBV5-1,.,.,TRBJ1-1,TGCGCCAGCAGCTTTACGTCGAACACTGAAGCTTTCTTT,CASSFTSNTEAFF
TRBV28,TRBD1,.,TRBJ1-5,TGTGCCAGCAGGGACTCGGGACAGGTGGATCAGCCCCAGCATTTT,CASRDSGQVDQPQHF
TRBV4-1,.,.,TRBJ1-1,TGCGCCAGCAGGGGGGGTGTAGAGAACACTGAAGCTTTCTTT,CASRGGVENTEAFF
TRBV19,.,few,TRBJ1-1,TGTGCCGCCCGAGGGAACACTGAAGCTTTCTTT,CAARGNTEAFF
TRBV11-2,TRBD1,medium-sized,TRBJ1-5,TGTGCCAGCAGCTTAAGGACAGGGGGCAATCAGCCCCAGCATTTT,CASSLRTGGNQPQHF
TRBV27,.,.,TRBJ2-3,TGTGCCAGCAGTTTAAGTGCTTACAGGAATACGCAGTATTTT,CASSLSAYRNTQYF
TRBV13,.,.,TRBJ2-3,TGTGCCAGCAGCTCCGATCGGGCTGGGAGAACAGATACGCAGTATTTT,CASSSDRAGRTDTQYF
TRBV9,.,.,TRBJ2-1,TGTGCCAGCAGCGAATACGGGACTTTCAATGAGCAGTTCTTC,CASSEYGTFNEQFF
TRBV9,.,.,TRBJ2-1,TGTGCCAGCAGCGTAGGGGTTGGGGAGCAGTTCTTC,CASSVGVGEQFF
TRBV9,.,.,TRBJ2-3,TGTGCCAGCAGCGTCTCCGCGGATACGCAGTATTTT,CASSVSADTQYF
TRBV9,.,.,TRBJ2-1,TGTGCCAGCAGCGTGCAAGGTAGCGGCTTCTACAATGAGCAGTTCTTC,CASSVQGSGFYNEQFF
TRBV9,.,once,TRBJ2-7,TGTGCCAGCAGCGTCGGACGGGAGAGTTCCTACGAGCAGTACTTC,CASSVGRESSYEQYF
TRBV11-2,.,.,TRBJ2-1,TGTGCCAGCAGCCCCCCGGAGAACAATGAGCAGTTCTTC,CASSPPENNEQFF
TRBV19,.,.,TRBJ2-3,TGTGCCAGTAGTATTAGGGGCGCAGATACGCAGTATTTT,CASSIRGADTQYF
TRBV4-3,.,.,TRBJ2-1,TGCGCCAGCAGCCAAGTAAGGACATCTAACCGTGAGCAGTTCTTC,CASSQVRTSNREQFF